Listed below are T cell receptor beta chains from one sample, sequenced in a study of CXCR3-negative and CXCR3-positive naive CD8 T cells. TCRdb reanalyzed the 5' RACE reads and collapses them to one entry per CDR3 protein, without DNA. Its table lists around 92,000 distinct CDR3 sequences. Sequences were obtained from naive CXCR3- CD8+ T cells from blood. The source is a human donor in good health. Some clones in this sample may be carry-over from other donors' samples. Each CDR3 is given with its conserved first and last residue.

v_call,j_call,cdr3_length,cdr3_aa
TRBV6-1,TRBJ2-1,15,CASMRPALSYNEQFF
TRBV5-1,TRBJ1-1,14,CASSWGTSYTEAFF
TRBV28,TRBJ1-5,14,CASSLGSYNQPQHF
TRBV5-6,TRBJ2-7,12,CASSSRGYEQYF
TRBV12-3/TRBV12-4,TRBJ1-5,14,CASSCTGADQPQHF
TRBV20-1,TRBJ2-1,14,CSASWFSRYNEQFF
TRBV12-5,TRBJ2-1,12,CASGEKNNEQFF
TRBV29-1,TRBJ2-7,11,CSVESGGEQYF
TRBV7-2,TRBJ1-5,16,CASSLVAGHENQPQHF
TRBV29-1,TRBJ2-7,15,CSVEDQDSESYEQYF